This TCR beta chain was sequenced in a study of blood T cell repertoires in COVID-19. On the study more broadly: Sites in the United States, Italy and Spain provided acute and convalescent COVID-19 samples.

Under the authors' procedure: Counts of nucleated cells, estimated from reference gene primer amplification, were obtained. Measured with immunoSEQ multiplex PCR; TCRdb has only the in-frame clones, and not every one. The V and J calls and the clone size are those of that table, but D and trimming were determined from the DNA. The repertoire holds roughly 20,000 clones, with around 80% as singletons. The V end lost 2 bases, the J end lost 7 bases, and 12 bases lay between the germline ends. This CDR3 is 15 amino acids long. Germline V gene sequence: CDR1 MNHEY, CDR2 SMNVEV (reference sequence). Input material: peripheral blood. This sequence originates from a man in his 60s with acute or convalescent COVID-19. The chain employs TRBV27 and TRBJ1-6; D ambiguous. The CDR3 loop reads CASSLMGGGNSPLHF. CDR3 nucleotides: TGTGCCAGCAGTTTAATGGGAGGCGGGAATTCACCCCTCCACTTT.